This is a list of T cell receptor beta chains from one sample in a study of blood T cell repertoires in COVID-19. Here immunoSEQ multiplex PCR was the method, and the copy in TCRdb shows in-frame clones only, minus some. Seen here are 100,000 or so clones, about 90% observed once, and the top ten hold 17%. Input material: peripheral blood. All receptors come from a man between 45 and 60 years old with acute or convalescent COVID-19. Each CDR3 is given with its conserved first and last residue. A D gene is named only where the DNA matches it firmly. Some rows mark clone size as missing; the rest say once, few, many or name a class of expanded clone.

d_call cdr3_length j_call v_call clone_size cdr3_nt cdr3_aa
TRBD1 14 TRBJ1-5 TRBV27 - TGTGCCAGCAGATTGGACAGGCTGGGGCAGCCCCAGCATTTT CASRLDRLGQPQHF
TRBD1 13 TRBJ1-1 TRBV2 - TGTGCCAGCAGTCGACAGGGGCCTTCCGAAGCTTTCTTT CASSRQGPSEAFF
- 12 TRBJ1-1 TRBV7-9 - TGTGCCAGCAGCTTAATTCGCACTGAAGCTTTCTTT CASSLIRTEAFF
- 18 TRBJ2-2 TRBV10-3 - TGTGCCATCAGTGAGTCGGGCAGGGCTACGGCGTCCACCGGGGAGCTGTTTTTT CAISESGRATASTGELFF
- 13 TRBJ1-2 TRBV5-1 - TGCGCCAGCAGCTTGGACTTTAACTATGGCTACACCTTC CASSLDFNYGYTF
TRBD2 16 TRBJ2-2 TRBV10-3 - TGTGCCATCCGTGAGTCGACGGGGGGGCTAACCGGGGAGCTGTTTTTT CAIRESTGGLTGELFF
TRBD1 14 TRBJ2-7 TRBV6-6 - TGTGCCAGCAGTTTGGGACAGGGGAAACACGAGCAGTACTTC CASSLGQGKHEQYF
- 17 TRBJ1-5 TRBV6-1 once TGTGCCAGCAGTGGCCGTCGCGGGGCAGAGAGCAATCAGCCCCAGCATTTT CASSGRRGAESNQPQHF
- 16 TRBJ1-6 TRBV5-6 - TGTGCCAGCAGCTTGGGGACAAGCTCCTATAATTCACCCCTCCACTTT CASSLGTSSYNSPLHF
TRBD1 16 TRBJ2-7 TRBV6-4 once TGTGCCAGCAGTGACGTCGGGACAGCAGAAAATTACGAGCAGTACTTC CASSDVGTAENYEQYF
- 14 TRBJ1-1 TRBV13 - TGTGCCAGCAGCTCGTGGACAGCGAACACTGAAGCTTTCTTT CASSSWTANTEAFF
- 19 TRBJ2-5 TRBV7-9 - TGTGCCAGCAGCCCTCCTAGTGTTCGCGGGCTACCCAGCCCCGAGACCCAGTACTTC CASSPPSVRGLPSPETQYF
- 15 TRBJ2-3 TRBV19 - TGTGCCAGTAGTCGAAGACACTCTAGCACAGATACGCAGTATTTT CASSRRHSSTDTQYF
- 15 TRBJ1-5 TRBV18 - TGTGCCAGCTCACTTTCACCCCGTAATGGCCAGCCCCAGCATTTT CASSLSPRNGQPQHF
TRBD1 13 TRBJ2-7 TRBV28 - TGTGCCAGCAGTTTCCTTAACAGGGGCGAGCAGTACTTC CASSFLNRGEQYF
TRBD1 15 TRBJ1-2 TRBV7-9 once TGTGCCAGCAGCTCCCAACAGGGGGCGAGTGGTGGCTACACCTTC CASSSQQGASGGYTF
- 15 TRBJ1-5 TRBV6-2/TRBV6-3 - TGTGCCAGCAGTTACTCGACAGAGATCGATCAGCCCCAGCATTTT CASSYSTEIDQPQHF
- 10 TRBJ2-1 TRBV12-3/TRBV12-4 few TGTGCCAGCGCCCTCAGTGAGCAGTTCTTC CASALSEQFF
- 15 TRBJ1-3 TRBV28 - TGTGCCAGCAGTCCCTCTGAGGCATCTGGAAACACCATATATTTT CASSPSEASGNTIYF
TRBD1 13 TRBJ1-4 TRBV28 - TGTGCCAGCAGGAGGGACAGTGGTGAAAAACTGTTTTTT CASRRDSGEKLFF
- 15 TRBJ1-3 TRBV7-9 - TGTGCCAGCAGCTCCAATGGGAGCTCTGGAAACACCATATATTTT CASSSNGSSGNTIYF
- 13 TRBJ2-2 TRBV6-4 - TGTGCCAGCAGTGCCCAATACACCGGGGAGCTGTTTTTT CASSAQYTGELFF
- 13 TRBJ2-7 TRBV27 once TGTGCCAGCAGTCTCGTTGGGGGGTACGAGCAGTACTTC CASSLVGGYEQYF
- 16 TRBJ1-6 TRBV11-2 - TGTGCCAGCAGTCCCTCCCCGGGACACTCAAATTCACCCCTCCACTTT CASSPSPGHSNSPLHF
TRBD1 13 TRBJ1-4 TRBV6-5 - TGTGCCAGCAGTCGGGACAGTTCTGAAAAACTGTTTTTT CASSRDSSEKLFF
- 16 TRBJ2-7 TRBV28 - TGTGCCAGCAGTTTATGGGGAACAGGGTCCCTCTACGAGCAGTACTTC CASSLWGTGSLYEQYF
TRBD1 14 TRBJ2-7 TRBV19 - TGTGCCACCAAACTGACAGGGTTTAACTACGAGCAGTACTTC CATKLTGFNYEQYF
- 13 TRBJ2-2 TRBV18 - TGTGCCAGCACATCGACAGAGACCGGGGAGCTGTTTTTT CASTSTETGELFF
- 14 TRBJ1-2 TRBV11-3 - TGTGCCAGCAGCTTAGTCACAGGGCTGAGTGGCTACACCTTC CASSLVTGLSGYTF
- 15 TRBJ1-1 TRBV5-5 - TGTGCCAGCAGCTTGGCCGCGGGATTGAACACTGAAGCTTTCTTT CASSLAAGLNTEAFF
TRBD1 11 TRBJ2-7 TRBV6-5 - TGTGCCAGCACCTCAGGGGGAGAGCAGTACTTC CASTSGGEQYF
TRBD1 14 TRBJ1-1 TRBV2 - TGTGCCAGCAGGGGACAGGGGTTACCATCGGAAGCTTTCTTT CASRGQGLPSEAFF
TRBD1 15 TRBJ1-1 TRBV6-5 - TGTGCCAGCAACCGCGGACGGCAGGGGGAAAATAGGGCTTTCTTT CASNRGRQGENRAFF
- 14 TRBJ2-1 TRBV27 once TGTGCCAGCAGTTCACAGAAACCCTACAATGAGCAGTTCTTC CASSSQKPYNEQFF
- 15 TRBJ2-2 TRBV6-5 - TGTGCCAGCAGTTACAGCTTTATGAACACCGGGGAGCTGTTTTTT CASSYSFMNTGELFF
- 14 TRBJ2-2 TRBV3-1/TRBV3-2 - TGTGCCAGCAGCCGAACACGTCTCCCCGGGGAGCTGTTTTTT CASSRTRLPGELFF
TRBD2 17 TRBJ2-3 TRBV30 - TGTGCCTGGAGTTATGCCCTGAGCGGGGGTTCCACAGATACGCAGTATTTT CAWSYALSGGSTDTQYF
- 13 TRBJ1-1 TRBV7-2 - TGTGCCAGCAGCCAGGGAAGGAACACTGAAGCTTTCTTT CASSQGRNTEAFF
- 15 TRBJ1-1 TRBV28 - TGTGCCAGCAGTCCCGGGGCGGGGGCTATGGTTGAAGCTTTCTTT CASSPGAGAMVEAFF
- 16 TRBJ1-1 TRBV5-4 - TGTGCCAGCAGCTTGGATATGGGGGCTGCGAACACTGAAGCTTTCTTT CASSLDMGAANTEAFF
TRBD1 18 TRBJ2-3 TRBV7-2 - TGTGCCAGCAGCTTAACGGGACAGGGGACGGCGAGTAGGATCGCGCAGTATTTT CASSLTGQGTASRIAQYF
TRBD1 11 TRBJ1-1 TRBV2 few TGTGCCAGCAGCAGGGGGACTGAAGCTTTCTTT CASSRGTEAFF
TRBD1 15 TRBJ1-6 TRBV7-9 - TGTGCCAGCAGCTCTCCGGGACAGGGTCAATCACCCCTCCACTTT CASSSPGQGQSPLHF
TRBD2 16 TRBJ2-7 TRBV7-8 - TGTGCCAGCAGCTCATCAACCGGAGCGGGGGGCTACGAGCAGTACTTC CASSSSTGAGGYEQYF
- 13 TRBJ2-5 TRBV30 - TGTGCCTGGAGTGTACACCAGGGAGAGACCCAGTACTTC CAWSVHQGETQYF
- 14 TRBJ1-1 TRBV27 few TGTGCCAGCAGAAAACCCGGGGGGAACACTGAAGCTTTCTTT CASRKPGGNTEAFF
TRBD1 13 TRBJ2-7 TRBV12-3/TRBV12-4 - TGTGCCAGCACCCGACAGGGGGTTACCGAGCAGTACTTC CASTRQGVTEQYF
- 14 TRBJ1-4 TRBV19 - TGTGCCAGTAGTGGACAGCCGAATCGGGAAAAACTGTTTTTT CASSGQPNREKLFF
- 15 TRBJ2-5 TRBV7-6 - TGTGCCAGCAGCTTAAGAAGTACGGGATGGGAGACCCAGTACTTC CASSLRSTGWETQYF
- 15 TRBJ1-6 TRBV30 - TGTGCCTGGAGTCTCAGGGTGAACGGTGTTAAACCCCTCCACTTT CAWSLRVNGVKPLHF
- 12 TRBJ1-2 TRBV5-1 - TGCGCCAGCAGCTTAGCGGGTTGGGGCTACACCTTC CASSLAGWGYTF
- 14 TRBJ2-1 TRBV3-1/TRBV3-2 - TGTGCCAGCAGTCGCCAAGGACTAAGGGATGAGCAGTTCTTC CASSRQGLRDEQFF
TRBD1 16 TRBJ1-1 TRBV18 - TGTGCCAGCTCGCTTTTTTCCGGGACAGAGAACACTGAAGCTTTCTTT CASSLFSGTENTEAFF